This T cell receptor (beta chain) appears in the sequencing data of a study of cytomegalovirus exposure and HLA in healthy donors. Overall study: Earlier findings included 100 million to 130 million unique TCR beta sequences obtained from 170 million or so T cells. The study placed 70% to 85% of its 350 to 450 genotyped donors in the Caucasian-associated ancestry cluster. Findings of the study overall: Association of a missense DCLRE1C variant with TCR beta V- and J-gene trimming was reported in a later analysis. In a later analysis, at a false discovery rate of 0.05, about 15,000 TCR beta sequences were associated with HLA alleles.

Comments on this clone: Its antigen is as yet unknown.

This PCR relied on a set of 60 Vbeta primers and 13 Jbeta primers. Measured with immunoSEQ multiplex PCR; TCRdb has only the in-frame clones, and not every one. The table shows approximately 76,000 clones, with 60% to 70% occurring only once. The sequence was collected from a man aged 25-40 years in good health and CMV-seropositive. The specimen sequenced was PBMCs.

Here the CDR3 DNA reads TGTGCCAGCGGGGCATTGAGGAACACTGAAGCTTTCTTT. It yields the protein CASGALRNTEAFF. The chain combines TRBV28 with TRBJ1-1, with a weak D call TRBD1 (5 bases). Germline-derived CDR1 and CDR2 are MDHEN and SYDVKM. Trimming cost V 8 bases and J 1 base, with 11 bases left between them. This CDR3 is 13 amino acids long. The whole variable domain, filled in from reference TRBV28 and TRBJ1-1, reads DVKVTQSSRYLVKRTGEKVFLECVQDMDHENMFWYRQDPGLGLRLIYFSYDVKMKEKGDIPEGYSVSREKKERFSLILESASTNQTSMYLCASGALRNTEAFFGQGTRLTVV.